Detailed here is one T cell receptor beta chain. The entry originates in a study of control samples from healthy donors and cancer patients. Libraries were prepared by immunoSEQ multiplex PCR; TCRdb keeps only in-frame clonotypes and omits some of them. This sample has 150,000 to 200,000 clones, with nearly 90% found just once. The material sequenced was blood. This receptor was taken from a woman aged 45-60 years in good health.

The chain's CDR3 is CASSVGGQVIAEAFF. The CDR3, as DNA: TGTGCCAGCAGCGTAGGGGGACAGGTCATCGCTGAAGCTTTCTTT. The rearrangement joins TRBV9 to TRBJ1-1; 8 nucleotides line up with TRBD1. This CDR3 comprises 15 residues. V shed 0 bases and J 6 bases; nucleotides not matched to a gene: 7. Per germline, CDR1 SGDLS and CDR2 YYNGEE.